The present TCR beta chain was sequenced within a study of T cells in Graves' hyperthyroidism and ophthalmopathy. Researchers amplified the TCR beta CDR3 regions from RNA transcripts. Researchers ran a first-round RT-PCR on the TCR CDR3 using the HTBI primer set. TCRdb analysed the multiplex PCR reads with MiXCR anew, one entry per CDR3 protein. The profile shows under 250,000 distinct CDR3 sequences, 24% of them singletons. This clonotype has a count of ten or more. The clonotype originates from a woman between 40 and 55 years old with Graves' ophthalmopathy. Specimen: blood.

The chain's CDR3 is CATSDPGTSGSRETQYF. The CDR3 coding sequence is TGTGCCACCAGTGATCCCGGGACTAGCGGGAGTAGAGAGACCCAGTACTTC. V and J are TRBV24-1 and TRBJ2-5; 14 bases line up with TRBD2. CDR3 length: 17 residues. Germline V CDR1 and CDR2: KGHDR, SFDVKD. V lost 3 bases, J lost 4 bases, and 6 bases stayed unmatched.